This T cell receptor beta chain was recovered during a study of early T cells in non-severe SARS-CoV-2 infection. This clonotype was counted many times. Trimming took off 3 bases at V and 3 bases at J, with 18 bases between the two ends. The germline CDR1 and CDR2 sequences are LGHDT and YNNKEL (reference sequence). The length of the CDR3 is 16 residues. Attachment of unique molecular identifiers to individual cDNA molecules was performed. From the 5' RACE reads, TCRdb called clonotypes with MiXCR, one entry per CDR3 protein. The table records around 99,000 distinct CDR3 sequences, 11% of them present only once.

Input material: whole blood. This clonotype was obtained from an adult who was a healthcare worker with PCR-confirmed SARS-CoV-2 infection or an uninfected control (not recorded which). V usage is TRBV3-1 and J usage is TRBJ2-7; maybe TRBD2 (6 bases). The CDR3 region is CASSQAGGPAGYEQYF. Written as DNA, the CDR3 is TGTGCCAGCAGCCAGGCCGGTGGTCCAGCGGGCTACGAGCAGTACTTC.